The rows below give T cell receptor beta chains drawn from one sample of a study of CDR3 diversity in severe acne. TCRdb called the PCR reads again in MiXCR, with one record for every CDR3 protein. The sample yields some 90,000 distinct CDR3 sequences, under 55% seen once. The sample was blood. These receptors were obtained from a male donor with severe acne vulgaris. The CDR3 runs from the conserved cysteine through the conserved F or W. A D gene is named only where the DNA matches it firmly. A clone size is listed for some rows: how often the clone was seen (once, few, many), or a class if it is expanded.

clone_size	d_call	v_call	j_call	cdr3_length	cdr3_aa	cdr3_nt
many	TRBD2	TRBV6-6	TRBJ2-7	14	CASRLAGGPYEQYF	TGTGCCAGTCGTCTAGCGGGAGGGCCATACGAGCAGTACTTC
once	TRBD1	TRBV5-1	TRBJ1-2	14	CASSCDRVKSGYTF	TGCGCCAGCAGCTGCGACAGGGTAAAGTCGGGCTACACCTTC
many	TRBD2	TRBV4-2	TRBJ2-5	15	CASSQGLAGSETQYF	TGTGCCAGCAGCCAAGGACTAGCGGGAAGCGAGACCCAGTACTTC
few	TRBD1	TRBV6-2/TRBV6-3	TRBJ2-1	13	CASSYRGHNEQFF	TGTGCCAGCAGTTACAGGGGGCACAATGAGCAGTTCTTC
NA	NA	TRBV5-6	TRBJ1-6	16	CASSPRASSYNSPLHF	TGTGCCAGCAGCCCGCGTGCCAGCTCCTATAATTCACCCCTCCACTTT
few	NA	TRBV6-1	TRBJ1-3	16	CASSVSQGLSGNTIYF	TGTGCCAGCAGTGTTTCCCAGGGGTTAAGTGGAAACACCATATATTTT
NA	TRBD2	TRBV10-1	TRBJ2-2	17	CASRGTSGRADTGELFF	TGCGCCAGCAGGGGGACTAGCGGGAGGGCCGACACCGGGGAGCTGTTTTTT
NA	NA	TRBV29-1	TRBJ2-2	15	CSVEAPGRAVGELFF	TGCAGCGTTGAGGCCCCAGGCCGGGCGGTAGGGGAGCTGTTTTTT
NA	NA	TRBV10-3	TRBJ1-6	12	CATNAQGSPLHF	TGTGCCACCAACGCCCAGGGGTCACCCCTCCACTTT
many	TRBD1	TRBV12-5	TRBJ1-1	15	CASGFTGVLGTEAFF	TGTGCTAGTGGTTTTACAGGGGTCCTCGGGACTGAAGCTTTCTTT
NA	NA	TRBV29-1	TRBJ1-1	12	CSVGTGNTDAFF	TGCAGCGTTGGGACGGGGAACACTGACGCTTTCTTT
NA	NA	TRBV2	TRBJ1-5	15	CASSLGQGYNQPQHF	TGTGCCAGCAGCTTAGGGCAGGGGTACAATCAGCCCCAGCATTTT
many	NA	TRBV5-1	TRBJ2-3	14	CASCPGLDTDTQYF	TGCGCCAGCTGTCCGGGACTCGACACAGATACGCAGTATTTT
NA	TRBD2	TRBV7-8	TRBJ2-7	17	CASSAPRLAGDSYEQCF	TGTGCCAGCAGCGCGCCCAGACTAGCGGGAGACTCCTACGAGCAGTGCTTC
once	TRBD2	TRBV7-2	TRBJ2-5	15	CASSQTSGGQETQYF	TGTGCCAGCAGCCAGACTAGCGGAGGGCAAGAGACCCAGTACTTC
NA	TRBD1	TRBV10-3	TRBJ2-2	17	CAISERTGGLNTGELFF	TGTGCCATCAGTGAACGGACAGGGGGCCTGAACACCGGGGAGCTGTTTTTT
NA	TRBD1	TRBV20-1	TRBJ1-4	18	CSAIRSGTGGATNEKLFF	TGCAGTGCTATTAGGTCCGGGACAGGGGGCGCGACTAATGAAAAACTGTTTTTT
few	NA	TRBV7-9	TRBJ1-3	15	CASSLAGGSGNTIYF	TGTGCCAGCAGCTTAGCAGGAGGGAGTGGAAACACCATATATTTT
NA	TRBD2	TRBV7-2	TRBJ2-7	17	CASSFRLAGGPGYEQYF	TGTGCCAGCAGCTTCCGACTAGCGGGAGGGCCGGGGTACGAGCAGTACTTC
NA	NA	TRBV20-1	TRBJ2-7	12	CSARATGHEQYF	TGCAGTGCTAGAGCGACAGGCCACGAGCAGTACTTC
NA	NA	TRBV12-3/TRBV12-4	TRBJ1-5	17	CASSPAAGRASNQPQHF	TGTGCCAGCAGTCCCGCGGCGGGCAGGGCTAGCAATCAGCCCCAGCATTTT
NA	TRBD2	TRBV6-1	TRBJ2-3	19	CASSYAGLAGGPRTDTQYF	TGTGCCAGCAGTTACGCGGGACTAGCGGGAGGGCCTCGCACAGATACGCAGTATTTT
NA	NA	TRBV24-1	TRBJ2-5	17	CATSDRDADSPQETQYF	TGTGCCACCAGTGACCGAGACGCGGACAGCCCTCAAGAGACCCAGTACTTC
few	NA	TRBV9	TRBJ2-6	15	CASSVAGVGANVLTF	TGTGCCAGCAGCGTAGCGGGGGTCGGGGCCAACGTCCTGACTTTC
few	NA	TRBV29-1	TRBJ1-1	13	CSVEAPGSPEAFF	TGCAGCGTTGAAGCGCCCGGGAGCCCAGAAGCTTTCTTT
NA	TRBD1	TRBV5-5	TRBJ2-1	15	CASSFTGGARNEQFF	TGTGCCAGCAGCTTTACAGGGGGCGCCAGGAATGAACAGTTCTTC
NA	NA	TRBV5-8	TRBJ1-1	15	CASSRVDKWGTEAFF	TGTGCCAGCAGCAGGGTTGACAAATGGGGCACTGAAGCTTTCTTT
NA	TRBD2	TRBV7-9	TRBJ2-6	17	CASSSRTSLSGANVLTF	TGTGCCAGCAGCTCGCGGACTAGTCTCTCTGGGGCCAACGTCCTGACTTTC
once	NA	TRBV7-9	TRBJ2-1	13	CASSFLRDNEQFF	TGTGCCAGCAGCTTTTTGCGGGACAATGAGCAGTTCTTC
few	TRBD2	TRBV28	TRBJ2-1	13	CASTAGLWSEQFF	TGTGCCAGCACAGCGGGGCTCTGGAGTGAGCAGTTCTTC
NA	NA	TRBV7-8	TRBJ2-2	17	CASSLVRGTENTGELFF	TGTGCCAGCAGCTTAGTCCGCGGGACAGAGAACACCGGGGAGCTGTTTTTT
many	NA	TRBV7-9	TRBJ1-2	13	CASSWNMGYGYTF	TGTGCCAGCAGCTGGAACATGGGTTATGGCTACACCTTC
NA	NA	TRBV11-2	TRBJ2-1	16	CASSSQGSGLDDEQFF	TGTGCCAGCAGCTCGCAAGGGTCGGGTTTGGATGATGAGCAGTTCTTC
many	TRBD2	TRBV15	TRBJ2-5	16	CATSRDRGLAGETQYF	TGTGCCACCAGCAGAGATCGGGGACTAGCAGGAGAGACCCAGTACTTC
NA	NA	TRBV10-3	TRBJ2-5	13	CASSGTAKETQYF	TGTGCCAGCAGCGGTACAGCTAAAGAGACCCAGTACTTC
NA	TRBD1	TRBV7-9	TRBJ1-4	16	CASSSITGGAREKLFF	TGTGCCAGCAGCTCGATCACAGGGGGCGCGAGAGAAAAACTGTTTTTT
NA	TRBD1	TRBV29-1	TRBJ1-4	13	CSGRTGGHEKLFF	TGCAGCGGCCGGACAGGGGGACATGAAAAACTGTTTTTT
many	NA	TRBV5-1	TRBJ2-5	16	CASSLGAVGAQETQYF	TGCGCCAGCAGCTTGGGAGCGGTTGGGGCCCAAGAGACCCAGTACTTC
NA	NA	TRBV2	TRBJ2-1	12	CASSEEGAGQSF	TGTGCCAGCAGTGAAGAAGGTGCCGGGCAGTCCTTC
many	TRBD1	TRBV11-2	TRBJ1-1	16	CASSHYRGRLGTEAFF	TGTGCCAGCAGTCATTACAGGGGGCGATTGGGCACTGAAGCTTTCTTT
many	NA	TRBV6-2/TRBV6-3	TRBJ1-2	14	CASAERRDNYGYTF	TGTGCCAGCGCGGAGCGTAGAGATAACTATGGCTACACCTTC
few	TRBD1	TRBV5-6	TRBJ1-2	20	CASSFPRQGLRGVANYGYTF	TGTGCCAGCAGCTTCCCGAGACAGGGTCTCCGGGGTGTAGCTAACTATGGCTACACCTTC
NA	TRBD1	TRBV6-4	TRBJ2-7	17	CASSLFSGTGVAYEQYF	TGTGCCAGCAGCTTATTCTCCGGGACAGGGGTAGCCTACGAGCAGTACTTC
NA	NA	TRBV7-9	TRBJ2-5	13	CASSDLRRETQYF	TGTGCCAGCAGCGACCTAAGGAGGGAGACCCAGTACTTC
few	TRBD1	TRBV20-1	TRBJ1-5	17	CSARGLLDRGRNQPQHF	TGCAGTGCTAGAGGACTCCTAGACAGGGGACGCAATCAGCCCCAGCATTTT
NA	TRBD1	TRBV29-1	TRBJ2-3	15	CSVESGTGPTDTQYF	TGCAGCGTTGAATCCGGGACAGGGCCTACAGATACGCAGTATTTT
NA	NA	TRBV6-4	TRBJ1-2	18	CASSESGPGRPSNYGYTF	TGTGCCAGCAGTGAATCGGGACCCGGGCGACCCTCTAACTATGGCTACACCTTC
NA	NA	TRBV6-6	TRBJ2-5	16	CASTSGWPGSQETQYF	TGTGCCAGCACCTCGGGGTGGCCGGGCAGCCAAGAGACCCAGTACTTC
NA	NA	TRBV18	TRBJ2-7	18	CASSPMGPSRGLEDEQYF	TGTGCCAGCTCACCAATGGGCCCGAGCCGGGGGTTAGAGGACGAGCAGTACTTC
many	NA	TRBV19	TRBJ1-5	13	CASSPTIGEPQHF	TGTGCCAGTAGTCCTACAATAGGAGAGCCCCAGCATTTT
NA	NA	TRBV11-2	TRBJ2-2	15	CASSDGISNTGELFF	TGTGCCAGCAGCGACGGAATCTCGAACACCGGGGAGCTGTTTTTT
NA	NA	TRBV10-3	TRBJ2-5	15	CAISEPDAVGNTQYF	TGTGCCATCAGTGAGCCCGACGCGGTGGGGAATACCCAGTACTTC
many	NA	TRBV11-2	TRBJ2-5	14	CASSFPQLKRTQYF	TGTGCCAGCAGCTTTCCACAGCTTAAACGGACCCAGTACTTC
NA	TRBD2	TRBV19	TRBJ2-2	17	CASSPRTSGTNTGELFF	TGTGCCAGTAGTCCCCGGACTAGCGGGACGAACACCGGGGAGCTGTTTTTT
NA	NA	TRBV28	TRBJ2-5	13	CASNDRNQETQYF	TGTGCCAGCAACGACAGAAACCAAGAGACCCAGTACTTC
NA	TRBD2	TRBV6-1	TRBJ2-2	16	CASSDISGRNTGELFF	TGTGCCAGCAGTGACATAAGCGGGAGGAACACCGGGGAGCTGTTTTTT
NA	TRBD2	TRBV16	TRBJ2-5	14	CASSLTSGQETQYF	TGTGCCAGCAGCTTAACTAGCGGCCAAGAGACCCAGTACTTC
NA	NA	TRBV10-3	TRBJ2-7	13	CASKPGTLYEQYF	TGTGCCAGCAAACCCGGGACGCTCTACGAGCAGTACTTC